This T cell receptor (beta chain) was obtained from a study of shared clonotypes between healthy human individuals. CD8 cells classed as naive were CD45RO-negative and positively selected for CCR7, excluding terminally differentiated effector memory CD45RA+ cells. Using immunoSEQ multiplex PCR, the repertoire was profiled, and TCRdb retains in-frame clones only, with some absent. In the table there are hundreds of thousands of clones, 85% to 95% of which are singletons. The V end lost 3 bases, the J end lost 10 bases, and 13 bases lay between the germline ends. The CDR3 consists of 12 residues. In germline, CDR1 is SGHNT, CDR2 YYREEE (reference sequence).

The source material was naive CD8+ T cells sorted from blood. This chain links TRBV5-4 with TRBJ1-1; D is possibly TRBD1 (5 bases). This receptor was taken from a woman aged 30 to 39 in good health. The CDR3 DNA sequence: TGTGCCAGCAGCTCCGAGGGGTCCCGAGCTTTCTTT. Translating gives CASSSEGSRAFF.